The source of this TCR beta chain is a study of T-cell reconstitution after alpha-beta-depleted transplantation in children. Preparation of the TCRbeta library was carried out with unique molecular identifiers. TCRdb used MiXCR to reprocess the PCR reads, holding one entry per CDR3 protein. This table holds approximately 190,000 distinct CDR3 sequences, roughly 6.5% found once. The CDR3 runs to 18 residues. V lost 0 bases to trimming and J lost 0 bases; unmatched junction nucleotides: 7. Per germline, CDR1 SGHNT and CDR2 YYREEE (reference sequence). The source of this sequence is a girl in the first two years of life with combined immunodeficiency, due to receive a stem cell transplant. V gene TRBV5-4 combines with J gene TRBJ2-3, with 10 bases fitting TRBD2. The sequences come from PBMCs, collected before TCRalphabeta/CD19-depleted stem cell transplant. The CDR3 nucleotides are TGTGCCAGCAGCTTGGAGGGAGCGGGGGGGCTAAGCACAGATACGCAGTATTTT. Translated: CASSLEGAGGLSTDTQYF.